This T cell receptor beta chain originates from a study of shared clonotypes between healthy human individuals. Study summary: The donors, two women and a few men, were aged 18 to 49.

The naive CD8 population came from CD45RO-negative cells selected for CCR7, without terminally differentiated effector memory CD45RA+ cells. Assay execution took place at the deep level. TCRdb's copy holds only in-frame clones and misses some; the assay was immunoSEQ multiplex PCR. The sample records roughly 770,000 clones, around 96% being singletons. The CDR3 length is 15 residues. Germline V lookup: CDR1 SGHDN, CDR2 FVKESK. The junction had 8 bases not matched to a gene; V was cut back by 5 bases and J by 5 bases. This chain joins TRBV14 and TRBJ2-5; 10 bases are shared with TRBD1. The sequencing sample was made of naive CD8+ T cells sorted from blood. This sequence was found in a man aged 25 to 45 in good health. The CDR3 loop reads CASSVRDRGQETQYF. For the CDR3, the DNA is TGTGCCAGCAGCGTCCGGGACAGGGGTCAGGAGACCCAGTACTTC.